This T cell receptor (beta chain) was captured by sequencing in a study of T cell repertoires in cytomegalovirus infection. As for the study in general: From public TCR beta signatures came an indication of both CMV infection and matching HLA type.

CDR3 length equals 15 residues. Germline CDR1 and CDR2: MNHNS and SASEGT. Between the trimmed V and J ends, which lost 2 bases and 2 bases, there was a span of 11 bases. One entry per CDR3 protein, called by TCRdb with MiXCR from the reads. The data hold approximately 770,000 distinct CDR3 sequences, with about 29% observed a single time. This clonotype was found many times. Antigen specificity is unknown. Study-level points and caveats: There were carriers of CMV plus the relevant HLA, and cumulative public TCR beta family frequency identified them.

Specimen: cultured CD8+ T cells from PBMCs, collected from culture after CMV antigen stimulation. The TCR sequence derives from a human donor in good health (CMV status not recorded). Some clones in this sample may be carry-over from other donors' samples. This chain connects TRBV6-1 to TRBJ2-3; tentative D call: TRBD2 (7 bases). The CDR3 is CASSERRGLTDTQYF. In nucleotides, the CDR3 is TGTGCCAGCAGTGAAAGGCGGGGGCTCACAGATACGCAGTATTTT.